This T cell receptor (beta chain) is from a study of T cell responses to AZD1222 COVID-19 vaccine. Clones were read by immunoSEQ multiplex PCR, and TCRdb kept only the in-frame ones, dropping some. The sample has about 110,000 clones; under 95% are singletons. This receptor was taken from an adult in good health. The sequencing here drew on peripheral blood, taken on day 0 of AZD1222 vaccination.

CDR3 bases: TGTGCCAGCAGCAGAGGGACACGATACGAGCAGTACTTC. It is translated as CASSRGTRYEQYF. The chain joins TRBV5-4 to TRBJ2-7; tentatively, D is TRBD1 (6 bases). The V gene's germline CDR1 is SGHNT and CDR2 YYREEE (reference sequence). The length of the CDR3 is 13 residues. The V gene lost 4 bases and the J gene lost 4 bases, with 12 bases spanning the gap.